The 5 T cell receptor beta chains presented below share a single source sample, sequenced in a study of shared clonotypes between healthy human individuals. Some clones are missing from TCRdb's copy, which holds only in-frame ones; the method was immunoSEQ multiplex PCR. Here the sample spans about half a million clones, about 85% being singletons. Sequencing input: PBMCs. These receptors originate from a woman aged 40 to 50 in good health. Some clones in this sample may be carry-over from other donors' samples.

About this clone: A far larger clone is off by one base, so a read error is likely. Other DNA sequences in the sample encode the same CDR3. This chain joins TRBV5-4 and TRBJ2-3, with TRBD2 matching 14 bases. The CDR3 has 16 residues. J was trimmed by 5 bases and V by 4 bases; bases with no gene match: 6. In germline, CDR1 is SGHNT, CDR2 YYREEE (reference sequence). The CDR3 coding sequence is TGTGCCAGCAGCGCACGACTAGCGGGAGGGGAAGATACGCAGTATTTT. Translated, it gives CASSARLAGGEDTQYF.

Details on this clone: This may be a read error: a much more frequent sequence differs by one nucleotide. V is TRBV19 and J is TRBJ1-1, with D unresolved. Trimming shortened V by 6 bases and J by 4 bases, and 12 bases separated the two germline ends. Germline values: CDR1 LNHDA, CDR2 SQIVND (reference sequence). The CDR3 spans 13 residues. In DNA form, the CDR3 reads TGTGCCAGTAGGAAACAGAAGAGCACTGAAGCTTTCTTT. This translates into CASRKQKSTEAFF.

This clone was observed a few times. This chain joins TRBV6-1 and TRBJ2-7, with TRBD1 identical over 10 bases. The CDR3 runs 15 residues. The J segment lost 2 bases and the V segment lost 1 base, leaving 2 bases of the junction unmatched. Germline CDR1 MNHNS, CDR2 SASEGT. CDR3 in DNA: TGTGCCAGCAGTGAAGGAGGGACAGGGGCCTACGAGCAGTACTTC. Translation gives CASSEGGTGAYEQYF.

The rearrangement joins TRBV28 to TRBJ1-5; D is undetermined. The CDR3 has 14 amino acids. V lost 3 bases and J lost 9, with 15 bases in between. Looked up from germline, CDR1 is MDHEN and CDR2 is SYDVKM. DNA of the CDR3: TGTGCCAGCAGTTTTGTGGCCAGCCATGGGCCCCAGCATTTT. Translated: CASSFVASHGPQHF.

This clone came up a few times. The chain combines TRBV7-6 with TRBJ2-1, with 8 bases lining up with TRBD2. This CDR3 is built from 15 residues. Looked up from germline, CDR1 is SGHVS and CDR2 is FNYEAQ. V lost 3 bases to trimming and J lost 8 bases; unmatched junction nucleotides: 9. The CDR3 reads CASSFAGGPGYEQFF. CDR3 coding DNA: TGTGCCAGCAGCTTTGCGGGAGGCCCGGGGTATGAGCAGTTCTTC.